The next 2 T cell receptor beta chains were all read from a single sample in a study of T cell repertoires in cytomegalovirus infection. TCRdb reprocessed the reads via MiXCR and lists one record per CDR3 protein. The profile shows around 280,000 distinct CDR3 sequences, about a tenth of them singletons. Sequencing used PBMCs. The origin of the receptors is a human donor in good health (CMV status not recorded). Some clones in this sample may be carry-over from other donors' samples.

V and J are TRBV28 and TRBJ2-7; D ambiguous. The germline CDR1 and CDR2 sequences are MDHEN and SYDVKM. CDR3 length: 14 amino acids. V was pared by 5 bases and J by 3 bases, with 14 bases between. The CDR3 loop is CASSPQSEGYEQYV. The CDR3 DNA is TGTGCCAGCAGTCCCCAATCGGAAGGCTACGAGCAGTACGTC.

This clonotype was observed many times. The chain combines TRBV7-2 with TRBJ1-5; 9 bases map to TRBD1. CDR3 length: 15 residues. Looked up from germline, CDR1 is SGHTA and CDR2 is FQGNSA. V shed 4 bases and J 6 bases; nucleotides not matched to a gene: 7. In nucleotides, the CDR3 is TGTGCCAGCAGCTCGGGACAGGGCCTAATTCAGCCCCAGCATTTT. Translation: CASSSGQGLIQPQHF.